Shown below are 21 T cell receptor beta chains from a single sample sequenced in a study of T cells after yellow fever vaccination. One entry per CDR3 protein results from TCRdb running MiXCR on the 5' RACE reads. The table includes around 550,000 distinct CDR3 sequences, roughly a fifth detected once. Sequencing was performed on PBMCs, taken 15 days after the yellow fever booster vaccination. The receptors come from a man in his thirties or forties who received the YFV17D yellow fever vaccine.

V usage is TRBV29-1 and J usage is TRBJ2-1; D unresolved. Germline V lookup: CDR1 SQVTM, CDR2 ANQGSEA. The length of the CDR3 is 14 residues. The V end lost 3 bases, the J end lost 0 bases, and 9 bases lay between the germline ends. The CDR3 spells CSVDPTSSYNEQFF. The CDR3 DNA sequence: TGCAGCGTTGACCCGACTTCCTCCTACAATGAGCAGTTCTTC.

This clonotype has a handful of counts. The rearrangement links TRBV20-1 to TRBJ2-7; 15 nucleotides line up with TRBD2. The CDR3 consists of 15 residues. CDR1 and CDR2 from the germline V gene are DFQATT and SNEGSKA (reference sequence). The junction had 2 bases not matched to a gene; V was cut back by 0 bases and J by 5 bases. The CDR3 here is CSAREGTSGRHEQYF. Written as DNA, the CDR3 is TGCAGTGCTAGAGAGGGGACTAGCGGGAGGCACGAGCAGTACTTC.

This clonotype was observed a handful of times. Written as DNA, the CDR3 is TGTGCCAGCAGCACCCGAGGGAATGAAAAACTGTTTTTT. Its translation is CASSTRGNEKLFF. This chain links TRBV7-2 with TRBJ1-4, with unresolved D. The CDR3 covers 13 residues. The ends were cut back, 5 bases at V and 5 bases at J, with 9 bases in the middle. CDR1 and CDR2 from the germline V gene are SGHTA and FQGNSA.

The chain couples TRBV20-1 to TRBJ2-1; weak D call: TRBD2 (5 bases). Germline lookup yields CDR1 DFQATT and CDR2 SNEGSKA (reference sequence). V gave up 5 bases and J gave up 7 bases, with 9 bases separating them. The CDR3 contains 11 residues. CDR3 region: CSAWTGNEQFF. The CDR3 DNA is TGCAGTGCTTGGACGGGGAATGAGCAGTTCTTC.

This clonotype was detected a few times. This chain uses TRBV6-2 or TRBV6-3 with TRBJ2-7; D not certain. CDR1 and CDR2 from the germline V gene are MNHEY and SVGEGT. CDR3 size: 16 residues. Deletions cut 6 bases from V and 1 base from J, with 19 bases between. The CDR3 bases are TGTGCCAGCAGCCCCGGGCGGCATCCTCTTTCCTACGAGCAGTACTTC. This gives the protein CASSPGRHPLSYEQYF.

This chain links TRBV3-1 with TRBJ2-1; tentative D call: TRBD2 (7 bases). CDR1 is LGHDT and CDR2 is YNNKEL in the germline V gene (reference sequence). The V end was cut by 0 bases, the J end by 5 bases, with 11 bases between. The CDR3 contains 15 residues. In DNA, the CDR3 is TGTGCCAGCAGCCAAGATCAGGGGACTAACAATGAGCAGTTCTTC. It is translated as CASSQDQGTNNEQFF.

V usage is TRBV29-1 and J usage is TRBJ2-7; 9 bases are a match to TRBD1. The CDR3 loop spans 12 amino acids. The germline gives CDR1 SQVTM, CDR2 ANQGSEA. The V segment lost 7 bases and the J segment 4 bases; nucleotides outside the gene matches: 5. CDR3 nucleotides: TGCAGCGCCCTCGGACAGGGGTACGAGCAGTACTTC. Protein sequence: CSALGQGYEQYF.

This clonotype was seen more than once but under ten times. This chain joins TRBV19 and TRBJ2-5, with D maybe TRBD1 (6 bases). Germline V gene lookup returns CDR1 LNHDA and CDR2 SQIVND (reference sequence). Trimming removed 5 bases at V and 5 bases at J, with 15 bases between. The CDR3 loop spans 14 amino acids. The CDR3 sequence is CASSHQGLVETQYF. CDR3 nucleotides: TGTGCCAGTAGTCACCAGGGGCTGGTGGAGACCCAGTACTTC.

The count of this clonotype is one. The chain is built from TRBV30 and TRBJ2-7; D not certain. Germline V gives CDR1 GTSNPN, CDR2 SVGIG (reference sequence). This CDR3 is built from 14 residues. V was shortened by 0 bases and J by 3 bases, with 12 bases between the two germline ends. In DNA form, the CDR3 reads TGTGCCTGGAGTGTACTTGACGGCAGCTACGAGCAGTACTTC. This gives the protein CAWSVLDGSYEQYF. Combining the CDR3 with reference TRBV30 and TRBJ2-7 gives the whole variable domain SQTIHQWPATLVQPVGSPLSLECTVEGTSNPNLYWYRQAAGRGLQLLFYSVGIGQISSEVPQNLSASRPQDRQFILSSKKLLLSDSGFYLCAWSVLDGSYEQYFGPGTRLTVT.

The gene calls are TRBV5-1 and TRBJ2-7; 7 bases fit TRBD1. The CDR3 sequence is 16 residues long. Germline CDR1 SGHRS, CDR2 YFSETQ. J lost 1 base, V lost 4 bases, and 11 bases had no gene match. CDR3 nucleotide sequence: TGCGCCAGCAGCAACGGATTGACAGGGCAGTCCTACGAGCAGTACTTC. As protein: CASSNGLTGQSYEQYF.

This clonotype was detected only a few times. The DNA of the CDR3 is TGCAGTGCTAGATCCCCGTTTCGAGGGAGGGCGAATGAGCAGTTCTTC. Residues: CSARSPFRGRANEQFF. The gene calls are TRBV20-1 and TRBJ2-1, with 7 bases that match TRBD2. Germline CDR1 is DFQATT and CDR2 is SNEGSKA (reference sequence). V dropped 2 bases and J dropped 7; count of bases not matched to a gene: 14. CDR3 length equals 16 residues.

V is TRBV5-4 and J is TRBJ2-3, with D perhaps matching TRBD1 (6 bases). The germline V gene encodes CDR1 SGHNT and CDR2 YYREEE (reference sequence). V gave up 4 bases and J gave up 1 base, with 13 bases separating them. The CDR3 loop spans 15 amino acids. In DNA form, the CDR3 reads TGTGCCAGCAGCCCAGGGGTTTGGGGCACAGATACGCAGTATTTT. Amino acid sequence: CASSPGVWGTDTQYF.

This chain connects TRBV29-1 to TRBJ2-3; tentatively, D is TRBD1 (6 bases). Looked up from germline, CDR1 is SQVTM and CDR2 is ANQGSEA. V lost 3 bases, J lost 1 base, and 17 bases lay in between. CDR3 length equals 16 residues. The CDR3 DNA reads TGCAGCGTTGAGCAGGGGACGCCCTTTGGCACAGATACGCAGTATTTT. As protein: CSVEQGTPFGTDTQYF.

The rearrangement links TRBV7-9 to TRBJ2-7, with TRBD2 matching 15 bases. This CDR3 region has 16 residues. Germline lookup yields CDR1 SEHNR and CDR2 FQNEAQ (reference sequence). The trim removed 10 bases at V and 1 base at J, leaving 8 bases unmatched. For the CDR3, the DNA is TGTGCCACCTCGGGACTAGCGGGAGGCGATTCCTACGAGCAGTACTTC. This sequence encodes CATSGLAGGDSYEQYF.

The chain employs TRBV2 and TRBJ2-7; 10 nucleotides match TRBD2. Per the germline V gene, CDR1 is SNHLY and CDR2 is FYNNEI. The CDR3 spans 16 residues. V trimming: 4 bases; J trimming: 3 bases; junction bases outside the gene matches: 9. Here the CDR3 reads CASSGISGRNIYEQYF. As DNA, the CDR3 is TGTGCCAGCAGTGGGATTAGCGGGAGGAATATCTACGAGCAGTACTTC.

The chain links TRBV15 to TRBJ1-3; the D is unclear. V was shortened by 5 bases and J by 2 bases, with 16 bases between the two germline ends. Germline V lookup: CDR1 LNHNV, CDR2 YYDKDF (reference sequence). The CDR3 has 16 amino acids. CDR3 loop: CATSSRGEGAGNTIYF. The CDR3 DNA reads as TGTGCCACCAGCTCGCGGGGTGAGGGAGCTGGAAACACCATATATTTT.

This clonotype was seen a few times. V is TRBV6-5 and J is TRBJ1-3; weak D call: TRBD1 (5 bases). Between the trimmed V and J ends, which lost 0 bases and 7 bases, there was a span of 13 bases. The CDR3 totals 15 residues. Germline CDR1 is MNHEY and CDR2 is SVGAGI. CDR3 sequence (DNA): TGTGCCAGCAGTTACTCAGCCCAGGGATGGAACACCATATATTTT. Its translation: CASSYSAQGWNTIYF.

This clonotype was counted between two and nine times. The chain employs TRBV19 and TRBJ1-5; D perhaps matches TRBD1 (5 bases). Trimming shortened V by 8 bases and J by 6 bases, and 17 bases separated the two germline ends. The CDR3 consists of 14 residues. CDR1 and CDR2 from the germline V gene are LNHDA and SQIVND (reference sequence). CDR3 loop: CASLDSGTGQPQHF. CDR3 nucleotides: TGTGCCAGTCTTGACAGCGGTACAGGTCAGCCCCAGCATTTT.

The table lists this clonotype with a few counts. The rearrangement links TRBV24-1 to TRBJ2-1; TRBD1 agrees at 7 bases. Germline CDR1 KGHDR, CDR2 SFDVKD. V shed 4 bases, J shed 4 bases, and the junction held 9 bases outside the gene matches. This CDR3 spans 16 amino acids. Here the CDR3 DNA reads TGTGCCACCAGTGAATCCGGGACAGCCAATTACAATGAGCAGTTCTTC. Residues: CATSESGTANYNEQFF.

This clonotype was observed a few times. The J gene is TRBJ1-5, the V gene TRBV28; possible D gene TRBD1, 5 bases. This CDR3 contains 14 residues. CDR1 is MDHEN, CDR2 SYDVKM, per germline. Trimming took off 0 bases at V and 9 bases at J, with 12 bases between the two ends. The CDR3 is CASSLWGPLGPQHF. The CDR3 nucleotides are TGTGCCAGCAGTTTATGGGGGCCCTTGGGGCCCCAGCATTTT.

The gene calls are TRBV9 and TRBJ2-1, with a weak D call TRBD2 (5 bases). Germline V CDR1 and CDR2: SGDLS, YYNGEE. Trimming removed 3 bases at V and 8 bases at J, with 18 bases between. There are 15 residues in the CDR3. CDR3 sequence: CASSASGVVGDEQFF. CDR3 sequence (DNA): TGTGCCAGCAGCGCTTCCGGGGTGGTTGGGGATGAGCAGTTCTTC.